This T cell receptor beta chain originates from a study of CD8 T cells in ankylosing spondylitis. Each TCR beta library was made by quantitative 5'-RACE that incorporated molecular barcodes. TCRdb reprocessed the 5' RACE reads via MiXCR and lists one record per CDR3 protein. The sample records over 95,000 distinct CDR3 sequences, roughly 8.7% being singletons. Findings and caveats of the study: A motif of seven or eight highly homologous TCR beta variants was seen as apparently characteristic of ankylosing spondylitis blood. CD8+ disease-linked clones were present at relatively low frequencies in blood.

Germline assignment: CDR1 SGHTA and CDR2 FQGNSA. CDR3 length equals 16 residues. Trimming removed 5 bases from V and 5 bases from J; junction bases left unmatched: 7. This clonotype has a count of ten or more. Its antigen remains unknown. Sequenced input: blood, either unsorted or a sorted T cell fraction (not recorded which). The chain is built from TRBV7-2 and TRBJ2-2; 11 nucleotides line up with TRBD2. The clonotype originates from a male donor with ankylosing spondylitis or in good health (not recorded which). In DNA, the CDR3 is TGTGCCAGCAGCCTATTAGCGGGAGGGGGGACCGGGGAGCTGTTTTTT. As protein: CASSLLAGGGTGELFF.